The rows below give T cell receptor beta chains drawn from one sample of a study of cytomegalovirus exposure and HLA in healthy donors. Method: immunoSEQ multiplex PCR; TCRdb's copy keeps in-frame clones and lacks some. The sample totals approximately 110,000 clones; its top ten clones hold over 0.8%. Sample: PBMCs. These receptors came from a man between 18 and 35 years old in good health and CMV-seronegative. CDR3s include the opening cysteine and the closing phenylalanine or tryptophan. Each record gives: D gene, V gene, J gene, CDR3 length, CDR3 DNA, CDR3 protein. D genes are given only for firm matches.

d_gene: TRBD1
v_gene: TRBV10-3
j_gene: TRBJ2-3
len: 16
CDR3nt: TGTGCCATCAGTGGGGGAGGGACAGGGGGCCAAGATACGCAGTATTTT
CDR3aa: CAISGGGTGGQDTQYF

d_gene: TRBD1
v_gene: TRBV28
j_gene: TRBJ2-5
len: 16
CDR3nt: TGTGCCAGCAGTCCCCTAACCCAGGGGGCTATCGAGACCCAGTACTTC
CDR3aa: CASSPLTQGAIETQYF

d_gene: TRBD1
v_gene: TRBV7-3
j_gene: TRBJ1-1
len: 15
CDR3nt: TGTGCCAGCAGCTCTACAGGGGGCCCGAACACTGAAGCTTTCTTT
CDR3aa: CASSSTGGPNTEAFF

d_gene: TRBD1
v_gene: TRBV7-9
j_gene: TRBJ1-2
len: 17
CDR3nt: TGTGCCAGCAGCCAGTGGGGACAGGGGGCTGCTAACTATGGCTACACCTTC
CDR3aa: CASSQWGQGAANYGYTF

d_gene: TRBD1
v_gene: TRBV19
j_gene: TRBJ1-6
len: 13
CDR3nt: TGTGCCAGTAGTCCCGGGACAGTTTCACCCCTCCACTTT
CDR3aa: CASSPGTVSPLHF

d_gene: TRBD1
v_gene: TRBV5-1
j_gene: TRBJ2-3
len: 16
CDR3nt: TGCGCCAGCAGCTTTTCCGGGACAGACGGCACAGATACGCAGTATTTT
CDR3aa: CASSFSGTDGTDTQYF

d_gene: TRBD2
v_gene: TRBV7-9
j_gene: TRBJ2-7
len: 15
CDR3nt: TGTGCCAGCTCTCTGTCTAGCGGGGGACATTACGAGCAGTACTTC
CDR3aa: CASSLSSGGHYEQYF

d_gene: NA
v_gene: TRBV29-1
j_gene: TRBJ2-7
len: 13
CDR3nt: TGCAGCGTCCGAGACAGGAGCTCCTACGAGCAGTACTTC
CDR3aa: CSVRDRSSYEQYF

d_gene: NA
v_gene: TRBV6-1
j_gene: TRBJ1-5
len: 15
CDR3nt: TGTGCCAGCAGTCACGGGGTGGGGGGGAATCAGCCCCAGCATTTT
CDR3aa: CASSHGVGGNQPQHF

d_gene: TRBD2
v_gene: TRBV6-1
j_gene: TRBJ2-1
len: 15
CDR3nt: TGTGCCAGCAGTGAAGGCGGGACTATCTACAATGAGCAGTTCTTC
CDR3aa: CASSEGGTIYNEQFF

d_gene: TRBD1
v_gene: TRBV5-1
j_gene: TRBJ2-7
len: 14
CDR3nt: TGCGCCAGCAGCAGGGGACAGATGTCCTACGAGCAGTACTTC
CDR3aa: CASSRGQMSYEQYF

d_gene: TRBD2
v_gene: TRBV18
j_gene: TRBJ2-1
len: 13
CDR3nt: TGTGCCAGCTCACCACGCGAGACTAGCATGGAGTTCTTC
CDR3aa: CASSPRETSMEFF

d_gene: TRBD2
v_gene: TRBV11-2
j_gene: TRBJ2-7
len: 15
CDR3nt: TGTGCCAGCAGGGCAAGCGGGAGGTCTGCCTACGAGCAGTACTTC
CDR3aa: CASRASGRSAYEQYF

d_gene: NA
v_gene: TRBV18
j_gene: TRBJ2-1
len: 12
CDR3nt: TGTGCCAGCTCACCGAGGGCGGGAAAGCAGTTCTTC
CDR3aa: CASSPRAGKQFF

d_gene: NA
v_gene: TRBV7-9
j_gene: TRBJ2-2
len: 13
CDR3nt: TGTGCCAAGGAGGAACGGAACACCGGGGAGCTGTTTTTT
CDR3aa: CAKEERNTGELFF

d_gene: TRBD1
v_gene: TRBV10-1
j_gene: TRBJ1-1
len: 12
CDR3nt: TGCGCCAGCAGTGAGTTGACAGGGGAAGCTTTCTTT
CDR3aa: CASSELTGEAFF

d_gene: TRBD1
v_gene: TRBV15
j_gene: TRBJ2-5
len: 15
CDR3nt: TGTGCCACCAGCAGTTTCTTGGGACAGCAAGAGACCCAGTACTTC
CDR3aa: CATSSFLGQQETQYF

d_gene: TRBD1
v_gene: TRBV2
j_gene: TRBJ1-5
len: 16
CDR3nt: TGTGCCAGCAGCTATACCGGGACAGCAATCAATCAGCCCCAGCATTTT
CDR3aa: CASSYTGTAINQPQHF

d_gene: NA
v_gene: TRBV7-2
j_gene: TRBJ2-3
len: 11
CDR3nt: TGTGCCAGCAGCTTTAAAGATACGCAGTATTTT
CDR3aa: CASSFKDTQYF

d_gene: TRBD1
v_gene: TRBV11-3
j_gene: TRBJ2-7
len: 15
CDR3nt: TGTGCCAGCAGCTACTCCACAGGGGAAGCCTACGAGCAGTACTTC
CDR3aa: CASSYSTGEAYEQYF

d_gene: TRBD2
v_gene: TRBV4-2
j_gene: TRBJ2-7
len: 16
CDR3nt: TGTGCCAGCAGCCAAGAACTGCTAGCGGGGGTCTACGAGCAGTACTTC
CDR3aa: CASSQELLAGVYEQYF

d_gene: NA
v_gene: TRBV15
j_gene: TRBJ1-4
len: 16
CDR3nt: TGTGCCACCAGCAGAGATAAGGGGATAACTAATGAAAAACTGTTTTTT
CDR3aa: CATSRDKGITNEKLFF

d_gene: NA
v_gene: TRBV29-1
j_gene: TRBJ2-1
len: 15
CDR3nt: TGCAGCGCAGTTCCCGGGACTGATATCTACAATGAGCAGTTCTTC
CDR3aa: CSAVPGTDIYNEQFF

d_gene: TRBD1
v_gene: TRBV5-6
j_gene: TRBJ2-7
len: 13
CDR3nt: TGTGCCAGCAGCTCGGACAGGGCCTACGAGCAGTACTTC
CDR3aa: CASSSDRAYEQYF

d_gene: NA
v_gene: TRBV5-1
j_gene: TRBJ1-1
len: 14
CDR3nt: TGCGCCAGCAGCACGCAGGGAAGAGAGAGTGAAGCTTTCTTT
CDR3aa: CASSTQGRESEAFF